This T cell receptor beta chain was recovered during a study of somatic mutations in cytotoxic T cells in rheumatoid arthritis. Study background: Prior to any treatment and right after diagnosis, patient blood (roughly 30 ml EDTA) was drawn. Study results and limitations: Of the expanded CD8+ clones, the antigen targets were not known.

Germline V gives CDR1 SGHRS, CDR2 YFSETQ. V lost 0 bases and J 1 base, leaving 20 bases between the germline ends. The CDR3 sequence is 19 residues long. A word on this clone: What it binds is unknown.

Profiled with immunoSEQ multiplex PCR; TCRdb holds only in-frame clones, not every one. The sample consists of fewer than 20,000 clones, almost 85% of them appearing once. This clonotype was obtained from an adult with rheumatoid arthritis. V usage is TRBV5-1 and J usage is TRBJ2-1, with D possibly matching TRBD2 (7 bases). Specimen: CD8+ T cells sorted from blood. The DNA of the CDR3 is TGCGCCAGCAGCTTGGCGGGGGGCCACCACTCTTTTTCCTACAATGAGCAGTTCTTC. Residues: CASSLAGGHHSFSYNEQFF.